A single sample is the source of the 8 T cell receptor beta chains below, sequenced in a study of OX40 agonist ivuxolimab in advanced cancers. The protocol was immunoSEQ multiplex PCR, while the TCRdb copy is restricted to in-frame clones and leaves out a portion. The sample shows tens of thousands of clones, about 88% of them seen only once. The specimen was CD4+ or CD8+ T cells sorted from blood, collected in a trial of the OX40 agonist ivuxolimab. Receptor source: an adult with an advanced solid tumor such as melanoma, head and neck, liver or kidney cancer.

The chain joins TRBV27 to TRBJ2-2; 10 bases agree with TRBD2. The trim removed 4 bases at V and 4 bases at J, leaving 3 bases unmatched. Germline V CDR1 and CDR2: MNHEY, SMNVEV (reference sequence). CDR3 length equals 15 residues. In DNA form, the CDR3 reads TGTGCCAGCAGTTCACTAGCGGGGTTCACCGGGGAGCTGTTTTTT. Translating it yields CASSSLAGFTGELFF.

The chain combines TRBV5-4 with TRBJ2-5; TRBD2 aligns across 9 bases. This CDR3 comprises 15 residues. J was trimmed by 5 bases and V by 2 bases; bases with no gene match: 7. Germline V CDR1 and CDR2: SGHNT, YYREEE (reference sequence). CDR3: CASSFRVAGDETQYF. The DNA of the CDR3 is TGTGCCAGCAGCTTTAGGGTAGCGGGAGATGAGACCCAGTACTTC.

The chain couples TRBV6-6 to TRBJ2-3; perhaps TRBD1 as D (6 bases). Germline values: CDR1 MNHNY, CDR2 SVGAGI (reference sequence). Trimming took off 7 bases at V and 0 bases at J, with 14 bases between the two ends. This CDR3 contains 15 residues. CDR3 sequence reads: CASKPDRTSTDTQYF. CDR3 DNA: TGTGCCAGCAAACCGGACAGAACTAGCACAGATACGCAGTATTTT.

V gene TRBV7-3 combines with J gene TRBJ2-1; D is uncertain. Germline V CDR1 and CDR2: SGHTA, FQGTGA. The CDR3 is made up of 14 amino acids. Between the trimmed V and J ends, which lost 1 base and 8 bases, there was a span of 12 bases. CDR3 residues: CASSLIGSRHEQFF. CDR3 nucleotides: TGTGCCAGCAGCTTAATAGGATCCCGCCATGAGCAGTTCTTC.

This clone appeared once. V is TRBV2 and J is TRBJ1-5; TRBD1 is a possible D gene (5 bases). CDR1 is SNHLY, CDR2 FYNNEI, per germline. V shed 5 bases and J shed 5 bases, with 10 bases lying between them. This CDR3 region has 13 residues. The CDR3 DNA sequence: TGTGCCAGCAGTCAGGGTGAGGATCAGCCCCAGCATTTT. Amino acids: CASSQGEDQPQHF.

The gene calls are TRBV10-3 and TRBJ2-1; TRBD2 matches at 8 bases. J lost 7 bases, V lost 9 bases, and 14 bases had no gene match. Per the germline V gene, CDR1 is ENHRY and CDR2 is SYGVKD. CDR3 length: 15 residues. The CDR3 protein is CAMNSPGLVLNEQFF. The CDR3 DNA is TGTGCCATGAATAGCCCGGGACTAGTCTTAAATGAGCAGTTCTTC.

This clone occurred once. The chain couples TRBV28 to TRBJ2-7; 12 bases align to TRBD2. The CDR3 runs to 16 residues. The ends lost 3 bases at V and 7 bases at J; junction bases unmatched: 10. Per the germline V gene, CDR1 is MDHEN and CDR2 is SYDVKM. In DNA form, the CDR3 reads TGTGCCAGCAGTTTCCCCCGACTAGCGGGAGTGGGTGAGCAGTACTTC. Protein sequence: CASSFPRLAGVGEQYF.

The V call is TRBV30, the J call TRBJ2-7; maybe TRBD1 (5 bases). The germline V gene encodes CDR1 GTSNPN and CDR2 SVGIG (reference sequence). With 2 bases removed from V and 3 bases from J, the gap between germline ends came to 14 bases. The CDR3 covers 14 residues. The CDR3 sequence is CAWSKYQGFYEQYF. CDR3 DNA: TGTGCCTGGAGTAAATATCAGGGATTCTACGAGCAGTACTTC.